These 20 T cell receptor beta chains came from one sample sequenced in a study of OX40 agonist ivuxolimab in advanced cancers. Repertoires were generated with immunoSEQ multiplex PCR, while TCRdb's copy carries only in-frame clones and drops some. This sample has 65,000 to 75,000 clones; roughly 80% occur once, and the top ten carry about 7%. This material consisted of CD4+ or CD8+ T cells sorted from blood, taken in a trial of the OX40 agonist ivuxolimab. The receptors here all came from an adult with an advanced solid tumor such as melanoma, head and neck, liver or kidney cancer.

This chain links TRBV12-5 with TRBJ2-1; D gene uncertain. The germline V gene has CDR1 LGHNT and CDR2 FRNRAP. The ends were cut back, 3 bases at V and 5 bases at J, with 11 bases in the middle. CDR3 length: 14 residues. The CDR3 region is CASGFETAHNEQFF. CDR3 nucleotides: TGTGCTAGTGGTTTCGAGACTGCCCACAATGAGCAGTTCTTC.

The chain carries TRBV7-2 and TRBJ2-1, with D uncertain. This CDR3 spans 15 amino acids. Looked up from germline, CDR1 is SGHTA and CDR2 is FQGNSA. The germline V and J ends were trimmed by 5 bases and 1 base, with 12 bases remaining between them. CDR3 sequence reads: CASSPPVYSYNEQFF. In nucleotides, the CDR3 is TGTGCCAGCAGCCCCCCCGTGTATTCCTACAATGAGCAGTTCTTC.

The chain combines TRBV15 with TRBJ2-5; weak D call: TRBD2 (7 bases). This CDR3 has 15 amino acids. V lost 0 bases, J lost 1 base, and 9 bases lay in between. Germline V CDR1 and CDR2: LNHNV, YYDKDF (reference sequence). This CDR3 is CATSRDRGAQETQYF. CDR3 in DNA: TGTGCCACCAGCAGAGATCGGGGGGCCCAAGAGACCCAGTACTTC. The entire variable domain, with the rest obtained from reference TRBV15 and TRBJ2-5, is as follows: DAMVIQNPRYQVTQFGKPVTLSCSQTLNHNVMYWYQQKSSQAPKLLFHYYDKDFNNEADTPDNFQSRRPNTSFCFLDIRSPGLGDTAMYLCATSRDRGAQETQYFGPGTRLLVL.

This clone is labeled as medium-sized (0.01 to 0.1%). The chain uses TRBV14 and TRBJ1-2; D call uncertain. This CDR3 contains 13 residues. From germline, CDR1 is SGHDN and CDR2 FVKESK. V dropped 0 bases and J dropped 2 bases, with 4 bases sitting between them. DNA for the CDR3: TGTGCCAGCAGCCAAGAACTGAACTATGGCTACACCTTC. Its translation is CASSQELNYGYTF.

J is TRBJ1-2 and V is TRBV5-4, with 11 bases aligning to TRBD1. J lost 3 bases, V lost 3 bases, and 7 bases had no gene match. The CDR3 is 16 amino acids. CDR1 and CDR2 (germline): SGHNT, YYREEE (reference sequence). CDR3: CASSSGQGALDYGYTF. CDR3 in DNA: TGTGCCAGCAGCTCAGGACAGGGGGCGCTTGACTATGGCTACACCTTC.

The chain combines TRBV18 with TRBJ2-6; D perhaps matches TRBD2 (6 bases). The ends were cut back, 4 bases at V and 1 base at J, with 14 bases in the middle. CDR3 size: 17 residues. Germline CDR1 reads KGHSH; CDR2 reads LQKENI. The CDR3 DNA reads TGTGCCAGCTCACTCACAGCGGGTATATCTGGGGCCAACGTCCTGACTTTC. This encodes CASSLTAGISGANVLTF.

This clone was detected ten times or more. V and J are TRBV4-2 and TRBJ1-2; D not certain. V was cut by 0 bases and J by 1 base, with 6 bases left in between. Germline V CDR1 and CDR2: LGHNA, YNFKEQ. The CDR3 consists of 14 residues. The CDR3 DNA follows: TGTGCCAGCAGCCAAGATCAGAGTAACTATGGCTACACCTTC. Translation gives CASSQDQSNYGYTF.

V gene TRBV19 combines with J gene TRBJ1-2; D may be TRBD1 (5 bases). Trimming cost V 2 bases and J 5 bases, with 12 bases left between them. Germline CDR1 is LNHDA and CDR2 is SQIVND (reference sequence). The CDR3 is 14 residues long. The DNA of the CDR3 is TGTGCCAGTAGTATAATGCAGGGCCTGTATGGCTACACCTTC. Its translation is CASSIMQGLYGYTF.

CDR3 sequence: CASSTQGANSPLHF. The CDR3 nucleotides are TGCGCCAGCAGCACACAGGGAGCCAATTCACCCCTCCACTTT. V gene TRBV5-1 combines with J gene TRBJ1-6; tentatively, D is TRBD1 (6 bases). Deletions cut 4 bases from V and 7 bases from J, with 12 bases between. The CDR3 extends over 14 amino acids. Germline values: CDR1 SGHRS, CDR2 YFSETQ. Looking up the rest from reference TRBV5-1 and TRBJ1-6 gives the full variable domain: KAGVTQTPRYLIKTRGQQVTLSCSPISGHRSVSWYQQTPGQGLQFLFEYFSETQRNKGNFPGRFSGRQFSNSRSEMNVSTLELGDSALYLCASSTQGANSPLHFGNGTRLTVT.

The chain carries TRBV5-1 and TRBJ1-2; a possible D gene is TRBD1 (6 bases). Per germline, CDR1 SGHRS and CDR2 YFSETQ. The CDR3 is 14 amino acids. Deletions cut 1 base from V and 4 bases from J, with 11 bases between. The CDR3 is CASSLSGESYGYTF. CDR3 in DNA: TGCGCCAGCAGCTTGTCAGGGGAGTCCTATGGCTACACCTTC. The full variable domain, with the rest looked up from reference TRBV5-1 and TRBJ1-2, is KAGVTQTPRYLIKTRGQQVTLSCSPISGHRSVSWYQQTPGQGLQFLFEYFSETQRNKGNFPGRFSGRQFSNSRSEMNVSTLELGDSALYLCASSLSGESYGYTFGSGTRLTVV.

The chain couples TRBV4-1 to TRBJ1-2; D gene unclear. Trimming shortened V by 0 bases and J by 8 bases, and 7 bases separated the two germline ends. The CDR3 contains 12 residues. Germline lookup yields CDR1 MGHRA and CDR2 YSYEKL. The CDR3 DNA is TGCGCCAGCAGCCAAGATGGGGTCGGCTACACCTTC. Protein product: CASSQDGVGYTF.

The chain combines TRBV29-1 with TRBJ2-5; TRBD1 matches 8 bases. The CDR3 is 12 residues long. Per the germline V gene, CDR1 is SQVTM and CDR2 is ANQGSEA. Trimming removed 6 bases from V and 3 bases from J; junction bases left unmatched: 3. The CDR3 DNA sequence: TGCAGCGTGTACAGGGGGGAAGAGACCCAGTACTTC. Translation gives CSVYRGEETQYF.

The chain recombines TRBV4-1 with TRBJ1-5; 7 nucleotides agree with TRBD1. In germline, CDR1 is MGHRA, CDR2 YSYEKL. The CDR3 spans 17 residues. J lost 7 bases, V lost 0 bases, and 12 bases had no gene match. The CDR3 nucleotides read TGCGCCAGCAGCCAAGATCCCGGGACAGCTTATGGCCAGCCCCAGCATTTT. As protein: CASSQDPGTAYGQPQHF.

The CDR3 DNA sequence: TGTGCCAGCAGCCCCCTGGTCGGATCCGGGGAGCTGTTTTTT. Encoded protein: CASSPLVGSGELFF. The gene calls are TRBV7-3 and TRBJ2-2; D not certain. V was shortened by 5 bases and J by 6 bases, with 13 bases between the two germline ends. Germline V gene lookup returns CDR1 SGHTA and CDR2 FQGTGA. This CDR3 is built from 14 residues.

The V and J genes are TRBV9 and TRBJ1-1; D uncertain. Between the trimmed V and J ends, which lost 2 bases and 10 bases, there was a span of 18 bases. This CDR3 is 14 amino acids long. Germline assignment: CDR1 SGDLS and CDR2 YYNGEE. The CDR3 DNA follows: TGTGCCAGCAGCGTCGCCCCGAGTGGGCAGGCAGCTTTCTTT. It encodes CASSVAPSGQAAFF.

The chain uses TRBV2 and TRBJ1-3; a possible D gene is TRBD1 (6 bases). Germline values: CDR1 SNHLY, CDR2 FYNNEI. The CDR3 has 16 residues. Trimming took 7 bases from V and 0 from J, leaving 16 bases between them. The CDR3 region has the DNA TGTGCCAGCACCCCAGGGGTATTCCTCTCTGGAAACACCATATATTTT. It translates to CASTPGVFLSGNTIYF.

This clone was picked up a small number of times. The chain joins TRBV19 to TRBJ1-2, with 8 bases identical to TRBD1. The V and J ends lost 7 bases and 7 bases, in that order; junction bases with no gene match: 11. Per the germline V gene, CDR1 is LNHDA and CDR2 is SQIVND (reference sequence). This CDR3 is 14 amino acids long. The DNA of the CDR3 is TGTGCCAGTAAACCAGGGGGCGCCGTCTCTGGCTACACCTTC. This gives the protein CASKPGGAVSGYTF.

This clone was observed a few times. This chain uses TRBV7-2 with TRBJ1-1; TRBD1 matches at 9 bases. Germline CDR1 is SGHTA and CDR2 is FQGNSA. This CDR3 has 13 residues. V was pared by 6 bases and J by 4 bases, with 3 bases of the junction left unmatched. In nucleotides, the CDR3 is TGTGCCAGCAGTTGGGGACAGGGCACTGAAGCTTTCTTT. Protein sequence: CASSWGQGTEAFF. Looking up the rest from reference TRBV7-2 and TRBJ1-1 gives the full variable domain: GAGVSQSPSNKVTEKGKDVELRCDPISGHTALYWYRQSLGQGLEFLIYFQGNSAPDKSGLPSDRFSAERTGGSVSTLTIQRTQQEDSAVYLCASSWGQGTEAFFGQGTRLTVV.

V and J are TRBV6-5 and TRBJ2-1, with no clear D. CDR3 length equals 13 residues. Germline loops: CDR1 MNHEY, CDR2 SVGAGI. V was trimmed by 6 bases and J by 7 bases, leaving 13 bases between them. Here the CDR3 reads CASRQYGRNEQFF. CDR3 DNA: TGTGCCAGCAGGCAATATGGACGTAATGAGCAGTTCTTC.

The chain links TRBV5-8 to TRBJ1-2, with 7 bases fitting TRBD1. V shed 5 bases, J shed 2 bases, and the junction held 9 bases outside the gene matches. The CDR3 length is 15 residues. Germline V gene sequence: CDR1 SGHTS, CDR2 YDEGEE. CDR3 residues: CASRTGDRANYGYTF. In DNA form, the CDR3 reads TGTGCCAGCAGGACTGGGGACAGAGCGAACTATGGCTACACCTTC.